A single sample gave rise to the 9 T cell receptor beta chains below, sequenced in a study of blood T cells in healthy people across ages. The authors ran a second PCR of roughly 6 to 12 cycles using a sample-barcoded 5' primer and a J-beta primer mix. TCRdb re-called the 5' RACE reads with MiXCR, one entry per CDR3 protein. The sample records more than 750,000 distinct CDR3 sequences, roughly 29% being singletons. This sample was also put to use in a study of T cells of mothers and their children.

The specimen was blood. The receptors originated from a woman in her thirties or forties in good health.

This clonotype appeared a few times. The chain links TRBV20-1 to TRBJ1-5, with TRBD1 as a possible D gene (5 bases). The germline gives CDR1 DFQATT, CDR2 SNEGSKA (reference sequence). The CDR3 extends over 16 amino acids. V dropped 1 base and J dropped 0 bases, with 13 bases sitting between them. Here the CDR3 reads CSARVGGGSSNQPQHF. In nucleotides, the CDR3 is TGCAGTGCTAGAGTCGGGGGAGGAAGTAGCAATCAGCCCCAGCATTTT.

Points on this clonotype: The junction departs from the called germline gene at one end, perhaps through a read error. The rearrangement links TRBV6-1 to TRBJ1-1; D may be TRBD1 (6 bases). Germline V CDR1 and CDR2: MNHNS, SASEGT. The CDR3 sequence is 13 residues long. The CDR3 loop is CASREGQYTEAFF. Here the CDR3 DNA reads TGTGCCAGCAGGGAAGGACAGTACACTGAAGCTTTCTTT.

CDR3 in amino acids: CASRAGGPTDTQYF. DNA of the CDR3: TGTGCCAGCAGGGCCGGGGGGCCCACAGATACGCAGTATTTT. The chain recombines TRBV7-8 with TRBJ2-3; weak D call: TRBD2 (7 bases). The CDR3 is made up of 14 amino acids. V dropped 6 bases and J dropped 2 bases, with 12 bases sitting between them. The germline V gene has CDR1 SGHVS and CDR2 FQNEAQ.

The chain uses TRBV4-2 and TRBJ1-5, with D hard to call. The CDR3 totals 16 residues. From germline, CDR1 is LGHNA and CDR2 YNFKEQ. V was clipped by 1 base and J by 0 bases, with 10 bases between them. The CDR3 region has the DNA TGTGCCAGCAGCCAAGGAAGCGGGATTAGCAATCAGCCCCAGCATTTT. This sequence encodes CASSQGSGISNQPQHF.

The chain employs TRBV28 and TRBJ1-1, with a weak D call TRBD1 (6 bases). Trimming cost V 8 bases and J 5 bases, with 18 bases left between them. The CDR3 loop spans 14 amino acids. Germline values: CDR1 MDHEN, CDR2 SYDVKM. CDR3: CASLTIGGRTEAFF. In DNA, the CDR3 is TGTGCCAGCCTCACCATTGGGGGGCGGACTGAAGCTTTCTTT.

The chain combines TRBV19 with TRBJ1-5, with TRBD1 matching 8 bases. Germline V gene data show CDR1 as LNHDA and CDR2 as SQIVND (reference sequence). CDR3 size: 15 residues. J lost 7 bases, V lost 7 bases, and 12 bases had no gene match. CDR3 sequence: CASKPTGQDTQPQHF. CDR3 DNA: TGTGCCAGTAAACCAACGGGACAGGACACACAGCCCCAGCATTTT.

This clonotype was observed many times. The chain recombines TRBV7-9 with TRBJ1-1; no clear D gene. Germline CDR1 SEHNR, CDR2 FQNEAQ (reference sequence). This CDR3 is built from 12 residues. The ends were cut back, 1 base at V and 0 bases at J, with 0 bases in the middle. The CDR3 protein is CASSLVNTEAFF. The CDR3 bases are TGTGCCAGCAGCTTAGTGAACACTGAAGCTTTCTTT.

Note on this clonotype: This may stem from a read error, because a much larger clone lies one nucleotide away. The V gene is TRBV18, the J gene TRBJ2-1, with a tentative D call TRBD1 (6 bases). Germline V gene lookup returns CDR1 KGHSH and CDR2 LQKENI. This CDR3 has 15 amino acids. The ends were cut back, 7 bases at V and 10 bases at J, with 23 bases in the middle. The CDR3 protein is CASLTNRQVKGEQFF. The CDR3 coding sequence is TGTGCCAGCTTAACTAATAGACAGGTGAAAGGAGAGCAGTTCTTC.

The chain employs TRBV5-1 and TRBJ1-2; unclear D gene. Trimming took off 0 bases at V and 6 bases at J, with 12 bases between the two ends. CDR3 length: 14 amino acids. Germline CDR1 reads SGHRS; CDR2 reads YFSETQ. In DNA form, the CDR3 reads TGCGCCAGCAGCTTGGAGTCCGTACGACATGGCTACACCTTC. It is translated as CASSLESVRHGYTF.